A single sample gave rise to the 32 T cell receptor beta chains below, sequenced in a study of blood T cell repertoires in COVID-19 (dated by TCRdb to 2018 to 2021). Library generation was performed with the immunoSEQ multiplex PCR assay. In its TCRdb copy, this immuneACCESS table keeps in-frame sequences only and misses some clones. Where compared with another copy, unresolved V genes explain less than half of these, and the others have no known cause. This sample gives 85,000 to 110,000 clones in total; 80% to 90% of them show up just once. The ten most abundant clones make up about 3.5% of the sample. The specimen sequenced was peripheral blood. Receptors were obtained from a woman aged 55 to 70 with acute or convalescent COVID-19.

This chain links TRBV30 with TRBJ1-6; possible D gene TRBD1, 6 bases. There are 13 residues in the CDR3. The V gene lost 1 base and the J gene lost 9 bases, with 10 bases spanning the gap. CDR1 and CDR2 (germline): GTSNPN, SVGIG (reference sequence). Here the CDR3 reads CAWSEQGGSPLHF. The CDR3 nucleotides read TGTGCCTGGAGTGAACAGGGCGGTTCACCCCTCCACTTT.

The chain recombines TRBV5-1 with TRBJ2-1, with TRBD2 identical over 7 bases. V was pared by 0 bases and J by 9 bases, with 9 bases of the junction left unmatched. Germline CDR1 SGHRS, CDR2 YFSETQ. The CDR3 is made up of 15 amino acids. CDR3 amino acids: CASSLEVGGAGEQFF. CDR3 coding DNA: TGCGCCAGCAGCTTGGAGGTGGGAGGGGCGGGTGAGCAGTTCTTC.

V is TRBV28 and J is TRBJ2-7; 8 bases are shared with TRBD1. The CDR3 spans 16 residues. CDR1 and CDR2 from the germline V gene are MDHEN and SYDVKM. Trimming took 7 bases from V and 3 from J; bases not matched to a gene: 14. The DNA for the CDR3 is TGTGCCAGCACCTACTCCTTCGGACAGGGCAGCTACGAGCAGTACTTC. Protein: CASTYSFGQGSYEQYF.

The V and J genes are TRBV7-4 and TRBJ2-1, with TRBD2 as a possible D gene (5 bases). The germline CDR1 and CDR2 sequences are SGHVT and SQSDAQ. V gave up 2 bases and J gave up 8 bases, with 16 bases separating them. The CDR3 length is 15 residues. CDR3 DNA sequence: TGTGCCAGCAGCTTACTTGGGCGGGTTGGCTATGAGCAGTTCTTC. It is translated as CASSLLGRVGYEQFF.

This sequence joins TRBV18 and TRBJ1-6, with D perhaps TRBD1 (5 bases). The V gene lost 3 bases and the J gene lost 7 bases, with 10 bases spanning the gap. Germline values: CDR1 KGHSH, CDR2 LQKENI. The CDR3 has 14 residues. The chain's CDR3 is CASSPPGGNSPLHF. CDR3 in DNA: TGTGCCAGCTCACCCCCCGGGGGGAATTCACCCCTCCACTTT. Full variable domain (remainder filled in from reference TRBV18 and TRBJ1-6): NAGVMQNPRHLVRRRGQEARLRCSPMKGHSHVYWYRQLPEEGLKFMVYLQKENIIDESGMPKERFSAEFPKEGPSILRIQQVVRGDSAAYFCASSPPGGNSPLHFGNGTRLTVT.

V gene TRBV28 combines with J gene TRBJ1-3; a weak D match, TRBD1 (5 bases). V lost 4 bases and J 6 bases, leaving 7 bases between the germline ends. This CDR3 comprises 12 residues. Germline CDR1 reads MDHEN; CDR2 reads SYDVKM. The CDR3 sequence: CASSSGKNTIYF. CDR3 DNA: TGTGCCAGCAGTTCAGGGAAAAACACCATATATTTT.

This clone was observed once. V usage is TRBV3-1 (or the pseudogene TRBV3-2) and J usage is TRBJ2-5; 10 bases agree with TRBD2. The junction had 13 bases not matched to a gene; V was cut back by 3 bases and J by 6 bases. In germline, CDR1 is LGHDT, CDR2 YNNKEL (reference sequence). This CDR3 has 17 amino acids. The CDR3 DNA is TGTGCCAGCAGCCATACCCCTGCTAGCGGGAGTCTAAAGACCCAGTACTTC. Residues: CASSHTPASGSLKTQYF.

V gene TRBV18 combines with J gene TRBJ1-2; D unclear. With 3 bases removed from V and 2 bases from J, the gap between germline ends came to 10 bases. The CDR3 sequence is 14 residues long. The germline V gene encodes CDR1 KGHSH and CDR2 LQKENI. The CDR3: CASSPLEGNYGYTF. The CDR3 DNA reads as TGTGCCAGCTCACCTCTGGAGGGCAACTATGGCTACACCTTC.

The rearrangement joins TRBV7-2 to TRBJ1-1; 7 bases are shared with TRBD1. The CDR3 has 14 amino acids. V shed 4 bases and J 5 bases; nucleotides not matched to a gene: 7. Germline-derived CDR1 and CDR2 are SGHTA and FQGNSA. The CDR3 loop is CASSSQGQGTEAFF. The CDR3 bases are TGTGCCAGCAGCTCACAGGGGCAAGGGACTGAAGCTTTCTTT. The full variable domain, completed using reference TRBV7-2 and TRBJ1-1, is GAGVSQSPSNKVTEKGKDVELRCDPISGHTALYWYRQSLGQGLEFLIYFQGNSAPDKSGLPSDRFSAERTGGSVSTLTIQRTQQEDSAVYLCASSSQGQGTEAFFGQGTRLTVV.

The CDR3, as DNA: TGCGCCAGCAGCCAGGGTAGCGGGACCCTGGCAGATACGCAGTATTTT. As protein: CASSQGSGTLADTQYF. The chain joins TRBV4-1 to TRBJ2-3, with 8 bases that match TRBD2. V lost 3 bases to trimming and J lost 4 bases; unmatched junction nucleotides: 9. Germline V lookup: CDR1 MGHRA, CDR2 YSYEKL. The CDR3 is 16 amino acids.

DNA for the CDR3: TGTGCCAGCAGTGCCCGCGACACGACCTATGGCTACACCTTC. Its translation is CASSARDTTYGYTF. The V gene is TRBV2, the J gene TRBJ1-2; no definite D call. The CDR3 is 14 amino acids. The V end was cut by 4 bases, the J end by 4 bases, with 13 bases between. The V gene's germline CDR1 is SNHLY and CDR2 FYNNEI.

V usage is TRBV5-1 and J usage is TRBJ2-3; 7 nucleotides agree with TRBD2. The CDR3 length is 20 residues. From germline, CDR1 is SGHRS and CDR2 YFSETQ. The V and J ends lost 3 bases and 5 bases, in that order; junction bases with no gene match: 24. CDR3 DNA sequence: TGCGCCAGCAGCTCCCCCAGGATCTGGCGGGAGAGTGGGGCACAAGATACGCAGTATTTT. It codes for CASSSPRIWRESGAQDTQYF.

This sequence joins TRBV19 and TRBJ1-1; D perhaps matches TRBD1 (6 bases). Deletions cut 3 bases from V and 5 bases from J, with 13 bases between. Germline V gives CDR1 LNHDA, CDR2 SQIVND (reference sequence). There are 14 residues in the CDR3. The DNA of the CDR3 is TGTGCCAGTAGTATCCAGGGTAGGGGGACTGAAGCTTTCTTT. It codes for CASSIQGRGTEAFF.

The CDR3 loop is CAGRTGEAGQPQHF. Here the CDR3 DNA reads TGTGCCGGTCGAACAGGGGAGGCTGGTCAGCCCCAGCATTTT. This chain links TRBV6-6 with TRBJ1-5, with 7 bases identical to TRBD1. The CDR3 spans 14 residues. The J segment lost 6 bases and the V segment lost 11 bases, leaving 13 bases of the junction unmatched. Germline V gene data show CDR1 as MNHNY and CDR2 as SVGAGI (reference sequence).

The genes are TRBV5-8 and TRBJ2-3; 9 bases match TRBD2. Germline V gene lookup returns CDR1 SGHTS and CDR2 YDEGEE. The CDR3 is 15 amino acids. After removal of 0 bases from V and 5 bases from J, the junction contained 4 bases not matched to a gene. The CDR3 DNA follows: TGTGCCAGCAGCTTGGCCCTAGCGGGAATAGATACGCAGTATTTT. Protein sequence: CASSLALAGIDTQYF.

CDR3 coding DNA: TGTGCCAGCAGTGCCCCCCGGGGGAGGGAAAACACTGAAGCTTTCTTT. As protein: CASSAPRGRENTEAFF. V and J are TRBV6-1 and TRBJ1-1; tentatively, D is TRBD1 (5 bases). The CDR3 spans 16 residues. Germline CDR1 is MNHNS and CDR2 is SASEGT. The V and J ends lost 4 bases and 2 bases respectively, with 17 bases between them.

This clone was counted a single time. The CDR3 nucleotides read TGTGCCAGCACCCCGGGAGACAGGGGATCCTCCTACGAGCAGTACGTC. This translates into CASTPGDRGSSYEQYV. The chain links TRBV27 to TRBJ2-7, with 8 bases that match TRBD1. CDR1 is MNHEY, CDR2 SMNVEV, per germline (reference sequence). The CDR3 covers 16 residues. Trimming cost V 7 bases and J 0 bases; bases outside gene matches: 11.

The J gene is TRBJ1-1, the V gene TRBV5-1, with D possibly being TRBD1 (6 bases). Germline loops: CDR1 SGHRS, CDR2 YFSETQ. V was trimmed by 2 bases and J by 4 bases, leaving 12 bases between them. CDR3 length equals 14 residues. CDR3 region: CASSFGGEGTEAFF. Here the CDR3 DNA reads TGCGCCAGCAGCTTTGGGGGCGAGGGCACTGAAGCTTTCTTT.

The V gene is TRBV6-5, the J gene TRBJ1-4; tentative D call: TRBD1 (5 bases). V lost 7 bases to trimming and J lost 5 bases, with 11 bases between them. CDR1 MNHEY and CDR2 SVGAGI come from the germline V gene. The length of the CDR3 is 13 residues. CDR3 in DNA: TGTGCCAGCAACCGGGGGGTAAATGAAAAACTGTTTTTT. Protein: CASNRGVNEKLFF.

The count of this clone is one. The chain carries TRBV21-1 and TRBJ2-5; the D segment call TRBD2 is taken from the table without a DNA check. TRBV21-1 is a pseudogene locus. The CDR3 has 16 residues. The CDR3 DNA sequence: TGTGCCAGCAGCAAAAGGGGGACTAGCGGGGTTGAGACCCAGTACTTC. This encodes CASSKRGTSGVETQYF.

This chain links TRBV19 with TRBJ2-2; 8 positions match TRBD1. CDR1 is LNHDA and CDR2 is SQIVND in the germline V gene (reference sequence). Trimming removed 3 bases from V and 12 bases from J; junction bases left unmatched: 9. The CDR3 has 14 residues. The DNA for the CDR3 is TGTGCCAGTAGTATTTTCCAGGGGGCGAGGCAGCTGTTTTTT. Encoded protein: CASSIFQGARQLFF.

The chain is built from TRBV19 and TRBJ1-5; TRBD1 might be the D (5 bases). CDR3 length equals 15 residues. Looked up from germline, CDR1 is LNHDA and CDR2 is SQIVND (reference sequence). V was cut by 8 bases and J by 1 base, with 15 bases left in between. CDR3 amino acids: CASQAGGFSNQPQHF. In DNA, the CDR3 is TGTGCCAGTCAAGCGGGGGGATTCAGCAATCAGCCCCAGCATTTT.

The chain links TRBV19 to TRBJ1-1; TRBD1 matches 8 bases. The CDR3 sequence is 14 residues long. Germline V gene data show CDR1 as LNHDA and CDR2 as SQIVND (reference sequence). V was clipped by 7 bases and J by 1 base; unmatched bases: 5. DNA of the CDR3: TGTGCCAGTACCCCAGGACAGGGGAACACTGAAGCTTTCTTT. Amino acid sequence: CASTPGQGNTEAFF.

The V and J genes are TRBV7-8 and TRBJ1-5; D remains ambiguous. Trimming took 3 bases from V and 1 from J, leaving 10 bases between them. This CDR3 has 15 residues. Germline lookup yields CDR1 SGHVS and CDR2 FQNEAQ. The CDR3 spells CASSFGGRSNQPQHF. CDR3 in DNA: TGTGCCAGCAGCTTCGGCGGAAGAAGCAATCAGCCCCAGCATTTT.

This clone has just a few counts. The V gene is TRBV28, the J gene TRBJ1-4; TRBD1 is a possible D gene (5 bases). V was pared by 3 bases and J by 5 bases, with 10 bases between. In germline, CDR1 is MDHEN, CDR2 SYDVKM. The CDR3 extends over 14 amino acids. CDR3 loop: CASSLTARNEKLFF. The CDR3 nucleotides are TGTGCCAGCAGTTTGACAGCTCGAAATGAAAAACTGTTTTTT.

V usage is TRBV15 and J usage is TRBJ2-1, with 13 bases identical to TRBD2. The germline V gene has CDR1 LNHNV and CDR2 YYDKDF (reference sequence). V lost 1 base to trimming and J lost 7 bases; unmatched junction nucleotides: 1. The CDR3 extends over 15 amino acids. CDR3 bases: TGTGCCACCAGCAGAGGGACTAGCGGGGGTAATGAGCAGTTCTTC. Translation: CATSRGTSGGNEQFF.

The chain couples TRBV2 to TRBJ2-3, with TRBD1 matching 10 bases. Germline V CDR1 and CDR2: SNHLY, FYNNEI. The CDR3 is made up of 16 amino acids. After removal of 6 bases from V and 0 bases from J, the junction contained 6 bases not matched to a gene. CDR3 DNA sequence: TGTGCCAGCAGAGTATGGACAGGGGGGAGCACAGATACGCAGTATTTT. Its protein product is CASRVWTGGSTDTQYF.

The chain uses TRBV7-3 and TRBJ2-1; weak D call: TRBD2 (6 bases). The CDR3 consists of 12 residues. Germline loops: CDR1 SGHTA, CDR2 FQGTGA. V was shortened by 4 bases and J by 9 bases, with 10 bases between the two germline ends. Written as DNA, the CDR3 is TGTGCCAGCAGCTCTAGCGATCGTGAGCAGTTCTTC. It yields the protein CASSSSDREQFF.

The chain combines TRBV6-5 with TRBJ1-1, with 7 bases lining up with TRBD1. Per the germline V gene, CDR1 is MNHEY and CDR2 is SVGAGI. The CDR3 has 13 amino acids. J gave up 3 bases and V 6 bases, and 4 bases lay outside the gene matches. This chain's CDR3 is CASSLTGYTEAFF. The CDR3 DNA sequence: TGTGCCAGCAGCCTGACAGGGTACACTGAAGCTTTCTTT.

The chain is built from TRBV5-6 and TRBJ1-1, with unresolved D. Trimming removed 0 bases from V and 8 bases from J, with 5 bases in between. CDR3 length: 11 residues. CDR1 and CDR2 (germline): SGHDT, YYEEEE. DNA of the CDR3: TGTGCCAGCAGCTTGGGTCTCGAAGCTTTCTTT. Translation gives CASSLGLEAFF.

The chain uses TRBV29-1 and TRBJ2-1; D is undetermined. Trimming pared 5 bases from V and 6 bases from J, leaving 8 bases between. The CDR3 has 11 residues. Germline assignment: CDR1 SQVTM and CDR2 ANQGSEA. This CDR3 is CSVHVFNEQFF. The CDR3 coding sequence is TGCAGCGTTCATGTGTTCAATGAGCAGTTCTTC.

This chain uses TRBV19 with TRBJ1-5; maybe TRBD1 (6 bases). This CDR3 spans 15 amino acids. Trimming removed 5 bases at V and 3 bases at J, with 14 bases between. Germline V gene data show CDR1 as LNHDA and CDR2 as SQIVND (reference sequence). CDR3 in DNA: TGTGCCAGTAGTCCGGCAGGGGTGGCCAATCAGCCCCAGCATTTT. Translating it yields CASSPAGVANQPQHF.